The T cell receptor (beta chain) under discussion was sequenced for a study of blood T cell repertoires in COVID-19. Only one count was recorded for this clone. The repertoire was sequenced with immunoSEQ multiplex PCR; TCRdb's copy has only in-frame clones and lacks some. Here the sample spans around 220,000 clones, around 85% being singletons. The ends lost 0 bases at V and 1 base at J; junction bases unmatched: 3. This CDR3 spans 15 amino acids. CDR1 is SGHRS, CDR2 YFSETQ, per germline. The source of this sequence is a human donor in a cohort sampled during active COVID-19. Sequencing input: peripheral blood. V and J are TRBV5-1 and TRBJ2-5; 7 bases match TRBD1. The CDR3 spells CASSLGTGVQETQYF. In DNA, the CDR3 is TGCGCCAGCAGCTTGGGAACAGGGGTCCAAGAGACCCAGTACTTC.